Shown below are 19 T cell receptor beta chains from a single sample sequenced in a study of T-cell reconstitution after alpha-beta-depleted transplantation in children. Researchers prepared the TCRbeta library using unique molecular identifiers, the study reports. TCRdb recomputed calls from the PCR reads with MiXCR, one row per CDR3 protein. This sample has about 200,000 distinct CDR3 sequences; 6.3% occur once, and the top ten carry 4.5%. The sequenced sample was PBMCs, obtained before TCRalphabeta/CD19-depleted stem cell transplant. These receptor sequences come from a girl under two years old with combined immunodeficiency, due to receive a stem cell transplant.

This clonotype was seen repeatedly, ten times or more. The chain links TRBV7-2 to TRBJ1-2; D gene uncertain. The CDR3 is made up of 13 amino acids. V lost 3 bases and J lost 10, with 15 bases in between. Looked up from germline, CDR1 is SGHTA and CDR2 is FQGNSA. The CDR3 sequence: CASSFSWVMDYTF. CDR3 coding DNA: TGTGCCAGCAGCTTCTCCTGGGTGATGGACTACACCTTC.

The genes are TRBV7-9 and TRBJ2-7; D might be TRBD2 (6 bases). Trimming pared 7 bases from V and 0 bases from J, leaving 19 bases between. Germline CDR1 SEHNR, CDR2 FQNEAQ (reference sequence). The CDR3 contains 16 residues. CDR3 DNA sequence: TGTGCCAGCACCGTATGGGACTCCAGGAGCTCCTACGAGCAGTACTTC. It is translated as CASTVWDSRSSYEQYF. Combining the CDR3 with reference TRBV7-9 and TRBJ2-7 gives the whole variable domain DTGVSQNPRHKITKRGQNVTFRCDPISEHNRLYWYRQTLGQGPEFLTYFQNEAQLEKSRLLSDRFSAERPKGSFSTLEIQRTEQGDSAMYLCASTVWDSRSSYEQYFGPGTRLTVT.

The gene calls are TRBV4-2 and TRBJ1-2; D is unclear. CDR3 length equals 18 residues. Trimming left V 9 bases short and J 0 bases short, with 26 bases between. Germline CDR1 and CDR2: LGHNA and YNFKEQ. The CDR3 coding sequence is TGTGCCAGGAGCACCTCCCTCCGGATGAGGAAGCCTAACTATGGCTACACCTTC. It translates to CARSTSLRMRKPNYGYTF.

This clonotype showed up many times. The rearrangement links TRBV29-1 to TRBJ2-5; D is uncertain. CDR3 length: 12 amino acids. The germline CDR1 and CDR2 sequences are SQVTM and ANQGSEA. The germline V and J ends were trimmed by 5 bases and 5 bases, with 12 bases remaining between them. The CDR3 here is CSVLLSGETQYF. For the CDR3, the DNA is TGCAGCGTTCTCCTGTCTGGGGAGACCCAGTACTTC. The full variable domain, its missing parts supplied by reference TRBV29-1 and TRBJ2-5, is SAVISQKPSRDICQRGTSLTIQCQVDSQVTMMFWYRQQPGQSLTLIATANQGSEATYESGFVIDKFPISRPNLTFSTLTVSNMSPEDSSIYLCSVLLSGETQYFGPGTRLLVL.

This clonotype was picked up many times. The rearrangement uses TRBV12-3 or TRBV12-4 and TRBJ2-2, with D unclear. There are 13 residues in the CDR3. V was cut by 2 bases and J by 8 bases, with 9 bases left in between. The CDR3 is CASSLSDQGELFF. Here the CDR3 DNA reads TGTGCCAGCAGTTTATCCGATCAGGGGGAGCTGTTTTTT.

This clonotype was seen at least ten times. The chain combines TRBV7-9 with TRBJ2-1; D is possibly TRBD2 (6 bases). This CDR3 is 14 amino acids long. The ends were cut back, 1 base at V and 5 bases at J, with 9 bases in the middle. Germline lookup yields CDR1 SEHNR and CDR2 FQNEAQ (reference sequence). Here the CDR3 DNA reads TGTGCCAGCAGCTTAGGGACTAAGAACAATGAGCAGTTCTTC. It is translated as CASSLGTKNNEQFF.

This clonotype was detected ten times or more. The J gene is TRBJ1-1, the V gene TRBV5-1; D perhaps matches TRBD1 (6 bases). The ends were cut back, 7 bases at V and 1 base at J, with 14 bases in the middle. The CDR3 length is 14 residues. Germline-derived CDR1 and CDR2 are SGHRS and YFSETQ. CDR3: CASYREMRNTEAFF. CDR3 DNA sequence: TGCGCCAGCTACAGGGAGATGAGGAACACTGAAGCTTTCTTT.

The rearrangement joins TRBV20-1 to TRBJ1-2, with unresolved D. V was pared by 0 bases and J by 3 bases, with 26 bases between. This CDR3 spans 19 amino acids. Germline V gene data show CDR1 as DFQATT and CDR2 as SNEGSKA (reference sequence). CDR3: CSARDQAAQLKDNDYGYTF. In DNA, the CDR3 is TGCAGTGCTAGAGATCAGGCGGCCCAGCTAAAAGATAATGACTATGGCTACACCTTC.

The chain couples TRBV19 to TRBJ2-1; 8 nucleotides match TRBD2. This CDR3 is built from 16 residues. V shed 4 bases, J shed 0 bases, and the junction held 5 bases outside the gene matches. Germline lookup yields CDR1 LNHDA and CDR2 SQIVND (reference sequence). DNA for the CDR3: TGTGCCAGTAGTAGGACTAGCTGGGACTCCTACAATGAGCAGTTCTTC. Encoded protein: CASSRTSWDSYNEQFF.

This clonotype was counted at least ten times. This chain uses TRBV28 with TRBJ1-2; TRBD1 agrees at 10 bases. Trimming at V came to 6 bases and at J to 7 bases, leaving 5 bases not matched to a gene. Germline values: CDR1 MDHEN, CDR2 SYDVKM. The CDR3 runs 13 residues. This CDR3 reads CASRIGTGVGYTF. CDR3 bases: TGTGCCAGCAGAATCGGGACAGGGGTTGGCTACACCTTC.

This rearrangement joins TRBV20-1 to TRBJ2-3; 12 bases are shared with TRBD2. This CDR3 has 15 amino acids. Germline CDR1 and CDR2: DFQATT and SNEGSKA (reference sequence). With V trimmed by 6 bases and J by 2 bases, 6 bases remained unmatched. The CDR3 bases are TGCAGTGCCCCGACTAGCGGGAGTCCCACAGATACGCAGTATTTT. Translating gives CSAPTSGSPTDTQYF.

This clonotype was found many times. The chain uses TRBV20-1 and TRBJ2-1, with 9 bases lining up with TRBD2. J lost 8 bases, V lost 6 bases, and 17 bases had no gene match. Per germline, CDR1 DFQATT and CDR2 SNEGSKA (reference sequence). The CDR3 length is 16 residues. CDR3 sequence reads: CSANSFSGLAWDEQFF. The CDR3 bases are TGCAGTGCCAACAGCTTCTCGGGACTAGCCTGGGATGAGCAGTTCTTC.

This clonotype occurred many times. V and J are TRBV29-1 and TRBJ2-5; TRBD2 matches 8 bases. This CDR3 spans 13 amino acids. Germline V gene data show CDR1 as SQVTM and CDR2 as ANQGSEA. The junction had 8 bases not matched to a gene; V was cut back by 7 bases and J by 4 bases. The CDR3 DNA is TGCAGCGGAGGGACTAGTAATAGAGAGACCCAGTACTTC. The encoded protein is CSGGTSNRETQYF. The complete variable domain, with remaining parts taken from reference TRBV29-1 and TRBJ2-5, reads SAVISQKPSRDICQRGTSLTIQCQVDSQVTMMFWYRQQPGQSLTLIATANQGSEATYESGFVIDKFPISRPNLTFSTLTVSNMSPEDSSIYLCSGGTSNRETQYFGPGTRLLVL.

A few counts support this clonotype. The CDR3 sequence: CASTNSYEQYF. CDR3 nucleotide sequence: TGTGCCAGCACCAACTCCTACGAGCAGTACTTC. J is TRBJ2-7 and V is TRBV7-2; D unresolved. Germline V CDR1 and CDR2: SGHTA, FQGNSA. The V and J ends lost 7 bases and 0 bases respectively, with 4 bases between them. CDR3 length: 11 residues.

This clonotype appeared a few times. The chain uses TRBV12-3 or TRBV12-4 and TRBJ2-5; 7 bases fit TRBD2. The CDR3 has 18 residues. After removal of 6 bases from V and 2 bases from J, the junction contained 18 bases not matched to a gene. CDR3 nucleotides: TGTGCCAGCAGCCACGCGCACCGGGGGGAAACTATTCAAGAGACCCAGTACTTC. Translated, it gives CASSHAHRGETIQETQYF.

In its sample, this clonotype was seen many times. V usage is TRBV5-1 and J usage is TRBJ2-1, with D maybe TRBD2 (5 bases). There are 15 residues in the CDR3. Germline CDR1 is SGHRS and CDR2 is YFSETQ. Deletions cut 4 bases from V and 4 bases from J, with 15 bases between. As DNA, the CDR3 is TGCGCCAGCAGCCGAACCTGGAGCGGTTACAATGAGCAGTTCTTC. Translating it yields CASSRTWSGYNEQFF.

In its sample, this clonotype was seen many times. This chain links TRBV20-1 with TRBJ2-2; TRBD2 matches at 10 bases. This CDR3 is 16 amino acids long. The junction had 10 bases not matched to a gene; V was cut back by 5 bases and J by 4 bases. Germline V gene lookup returns CDR1 DFQATT and CDR2 SNEGSKA (reference sequence). Here the CDR3 DNA reads TGCAGTGCTGAGGGCCTAGCGGGGGCCGGCACCGGGGAGCTGTTTTTT. Its translation is CSAEGLAGAGTGELFF.

At least ten counts were recorded for this clonotype. The chain combines TRBV5-1 with TRBJ2-3; no definite D call. CDR3 length equals 12 residues. V was cut by 5 bases and J by 2 bases, with 6 bases left in between. The germline V gene encodes CDR1 SGHRS and CDR2 YFSETQ. CDR3 bases: TGCGCCAGCAGGACTGTCACAGATACGCAGTATTTT. It translates to CASRTVTDTQYF.

This clonotype was seen only a few times. The chain couples TRBV3-1 to TRBJ2-7; D gene unclear. Per the germline V gene, CDR1 is LGHDT and CDR2 is YNNKEL (reference sequence). The CDR3 has 14 amino acids. V was clipped by 0 bases and J by 0 bases, with 6 bases between them. The CDR3 reads CASSQDYSSYEQYF. The CDR3 nucleotides are TGTGCCAGCAGCCAAGATTACAGCTCCTACGAGCAGTACTTC.